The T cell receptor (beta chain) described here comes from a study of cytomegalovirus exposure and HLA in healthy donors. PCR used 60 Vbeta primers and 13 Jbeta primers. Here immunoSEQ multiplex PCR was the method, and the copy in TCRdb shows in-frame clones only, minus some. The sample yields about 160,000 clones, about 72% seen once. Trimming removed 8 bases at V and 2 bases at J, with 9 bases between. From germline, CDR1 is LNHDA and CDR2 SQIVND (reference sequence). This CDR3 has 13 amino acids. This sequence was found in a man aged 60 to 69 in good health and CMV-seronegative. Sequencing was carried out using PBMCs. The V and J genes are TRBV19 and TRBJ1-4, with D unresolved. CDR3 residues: CASRGVTNEKLFF. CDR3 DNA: TGTGCCAGTCGGGGTGTGACTAATGAAAAACTGTTTTTT.